These 18 T cell receptor beta chains were all obtained from the same sample, sequenced in a study of control samples from healthy donors and cancer patients (dated by TCRdb to the early 2020s). The library was generated by the immunoSEQ multiplex PCR assay. As stored in TCRdb, this immuneACCESS dataset retains in-frame rearrangements with V and J assigned. A fraction of the clones does not appear; measured against another copy, unresolved V genes explain less than half of the discrepancy, and the remainder lacks a known reason. The sample table shows 150,000 or so clones, and over 80% are seen once. The ten largest clones add up to around 2.1% of the sample. The specimen was blood. The receptors come from a woman aged 50 to 60 in good health.

The chain employs TRBV27 and TRBJ1-1; a weak D match, TRBD1 (5 bases). V was pared by 6 bases and J by 3 bases, with 20 bases between. Per germline, CDR1 MNHEY and CDR2 SMNVEV (reference sequence). This CDR3 spans 16 amino acids. CDR3 in amino acids: CASRGLGAGVDTEAFF. The CDR3 DNA sequence: TGTGCCAGCAGGGGACTCGGGGCTGGGGTCGACACTGAAGCTTTCTTT.

The genes are TRBV28 and TRBJ2-4; 9 positions match TRBD1. The germline CDR1 and CDR2 sequences are MDHEN and SYDVKM. CDR3 length: 18 amino acids. Trimming at V came to 2 bases and at J to 1 base, leaving 9 bases not matched to a gene. DNA for the CDR3: TGTGCCAGCAGTTTAATCCTGACAGGGGGTCGGGCCAAAAACATTCAGTACTTC. It encodes CASSLILTGGRAKNIQYF.

CDR3: CASSERRVGEAFF. The CDR3 DNA reads TGTGCCAGCAGTGAACGCAGGGTCGGGGAAGCTTTCTTT. The chain employs TRBV2 and TRBJ1-1; D perhaps matches TRBD1 (5 bases). The CDR3 sequence is 13 residues long. V dropped 2 bases and J dropped 8 bases, with 12 bases sitting between them. Germline V gene sequence: CDR1 SNHLY, CDR2 FYNNEI.

The chain is built from TRBV5-1 and TRBJ2-1; D is ambiguous. V lost 0 bases and J 7 bases, leaving 2 bases between the germline ends. There are 11 residues in the CDR3. CDR1 and CDR2 (germline): SGHRS, YFSETQ. This CDR3 reads CASSLENEQFF. The CDR3 nucleotides are TGCGCCAGCAGCTTGGAAAATGAGCAGTTCTTC.

This clone appeared a single time. This rearrangement joins TRBV5-1 to TRBJ2-3; D is unresolved. Trimming stripped 5 bases from V and 0 bases from J, with 10 bases between. Germline CDR1 reads SGHRS; CDR2 reads YFSETQ. CDR3 size: 14 residues. CDR3 sequence (DNA): TGCGCCAGCAGTCATGAACGTAGCACAGATACGCAGTATTTT. Encoded protein: CASSHERSTDTQYF.

The chain couples TRBV25-1 to TRBJ2-7; D possibly corresponds to TRBD2 (6 bases). V was trimmed by 7 bases and J by 0 bases, leaving 13 bases between them. CDR3 length: 14 amino acids. Germline CDR1 is MGHDK and CDR2 is SYGVNS. CDR3 nucleotide sequence: TGTGCCAGCAATAAGGACGGGAGCTCCTACGAGCAGTACTTC. Translating gives CASNKDGSSYEQYF.

The chain employs TRBV29-1 and TRBJ2-5, with D perhaps matching TRBD2 (5 bases). The CDR3 totals 14 residues. The V and J ends lost 6 bases and 4 bases respectively, with 18 bases between them. Germline V CDR1 and CDR2: SQVTM, ANQGSEA. The CDR3 is CSVQGGLVAETQYF. The CDR3, as DNA: TGCAGCGTCCAAGGCGGGCTAGTCGCAGAGACCCAGTACTTC.

The chain is built from TRBV29-1 and TRBJ1-2; D is ambiguous. Germline loops: CDR1 SQVTM, CDR2 ANQGSEA. V lost 0 bases and J 11 bases, leaving 13 bases between the germline ends. CDR3 length: 12 amino acids. The CDR3 spells CSVEDRLHPYTF. In nucleotides, the CDR3 is TGCAGCGTTGAAGATCGATTACACCCGTACACCTTC. Supplemented by reference TRBV29-1 and TRBJ1-2, the full variable domain reads SAVISQKPSRDICQRGTSLTIQCQVDSQVTMMFWYRQQPGQSLTLIATANQGSEATYESGFVIDKFPISRPNLTFSTLTVSNMSPEDSSIYLCSVEDRLHPYTFGSGTRLTVV.

This sequence joins TRBV7-9 and TRBJ1-1; D gene uncertain. CDR1 and CDR2 from the germline V gene are SEHNR and FQNEAQ (reference sequence). V lost 2 bases and J 1 base, leaving 8 bases between the germline ends. The CDR3 loop spans 14 amino acids. CDR3 bases: TGTGCCAGCAGCTTACGTGAGGGGAACACTGAAGCTTTCTTT. Amino acid sequence: CASSLREGNTEAFF.

The rearrangement uses TRBV6-1 and TRBJ1-2, with a possible D match to TRBD1 (5 bases). Germline-derived CDR1 and CDR2 are MNHNS and SASEGT. V was clipped by 1 base and J by 4 bases, with 10 bases between them. This CDR3 contains 14 residues. DNA for the CDR3: TGTGCCAGCAGTGAAGGGTGGGGGACCTATGGCTACACCTTC. It encodes CASSEGWGTYGYTF.

The V gene is TRBV28, the J gene TRBJ1-5; 7 nucleotides align to TRBD1. CDR3 length equals 13 residues. After removal of 2 bases from V and 5 bases from J, the junction contained 0 bases not matched to a gene. Per germline, CDR1 MDHEN and CDR2 SYDVKM. CDR3 coding DNA: TGTGCCAGCAGTTTACAGGGGGATCAGCCCCAGCATTTT. This encodes CASSLQGDQPQHF. Based on the CDR3 plus reference TRBV28 and TRBJ1-5, the full variable domain is DVKVTQSSRYLVKRTGEKVFLECVQDMDHENMFWYRQDPGLGLRLIYFSYDVKMKEKGDIPEGYSVSREKKERFSLILESASTNQTSMYLCASSLQGDQPQHFGDGTRLSIL.

The chain employs TRBV28 and TRBJ1-3; D call uncertain. V was trimmed by 6 bases and J by 4 bases, leaving 13 bases between them. This CDR3 is 14 amino acids long. The V gene's germline CDR1 is MDHEN and CDR2 SYDVKM. DNA for the CDR3: TGTGCCAGCAGCGAGGGCAGGTCAGGAAACACCATATATTTT. Its translation is CASSEGRSGNTIYF.

The chain is built from TRBV6-5 and TRBJ2-7; 10 nucleotides agree with TRBD1. V lost 5 bases and J lost 3; bases outside the gene matches: 4. Germline values: CDR1 MNHEY, CDR2 SVGAGI. This CDR3 contains 14 residues. CDR3 bases: TGTGCCAGCAGTCTAGACAGGGGGCTCTACGAGCAGTACTTC. Amino acid sequence: CASSLDRGLYEQYF.

The gene calls are TRBV5-1 and TRBJ2-7, with 8 positions matching TRBD1. Trimming at V came to 4 bases and at J to 5 bases, leaving 11 bases not matched to a gene. This CDR3 comprises 15 residues. Looked up from germline, CDR1 is SGHRS and CDR2 is YFSETQ. CDR3 sequence: CASSPWQGASDEQYF. CDR3 nucleotides: TGCGCCAGCAGCCCTTGGCAGGGGGCATCAGACGAGCAGTACTTC.

To note about this clone: Distinct nucleotide sequences in the sample also encode this CDR3. The V call is TRBV29-1, the J call TRBJ2-2; tentative D call: TRBD1 (5 bases). Between the trimmed V and J ends, which lost 3 bases and 2 bases, there was a span of 7 bases. CDR1 and CDR2 (germline): SQVTM, ANQGSEA. CDR3 length: 13 amino acids. In DNA form, the CDR3 reads TGCAGCGTTGATAGGGGAAACACCGGGGAGCTGTTTTTT. It translates to CSVDRGNTGELFF.

This clone was observed a few times. The V and J genes are TRBV19 and TRBJ2-6, with TRBD1 matching 7 bases. Per germline, CDR1 LNHDA and CDR2 SQIVND (reference sequence). The CDR3 is 20 amino acids. Unmatched junction bases numbered 14, after V lost 2 bases and J lost 1 base. CDR3 sequence (DNA): TGTGCCAGTAGTATACTCCGACAGGGACGCCGAAGATCTGGGGCCAACGTCCTGACTTTC. Translating gives CASSILRQGRRRSGANVLTF.

The chain's CDR3 is CASSLLVSYEQYF. The CDR3 bases are TGTGCCAGCAGCTTGTTAGTCTCCTACGAGCAGTACTTC. V and J are TRBV5-6 and TRBJ2-7, with unresolved D. The CDR3 consists of 13 residues. Germline V gene sequence: CDR1 SGHDT, CDR2 YYEEEE. V lost 1 base to trimming and J lost 0 bases, with 5 bases between them.

The rearrangement links TRBV9 to TRBJ1-5; 7 nucleotides agree with TRBD1. Germline CDR1 reads SGDLS; CDR2 reads YYNGEE. Trimming at V came to 4 bases and at J to 4 bases, leaving 8 bases not matched to a gene. The CDR3 runs to 15 residues. The CDR3, as DNA: TGTGCCAGCAGCCCGGACAGGCTTGGTAATCAGCCCCAGCATTTT. Amino acid sequence: CASSPDRLGNQPQHF.